The source of this T cell receptor beta chain is a study of CD8 T cells in Susac syndrome. Study outcomes and limitations: Susac-specific public clones numbered about 15 in total CD8+ repertoires (and about five in CD8+ TEMRA repertoires).

About this clonotype itself: Antigen unknown.

With random hexamers, 0.5 to 1 ug RNA was reverse transcribed. Via MiXCR, TCRdb re-called the immunoSEQ multiplex PCR reads, giving one row per CDR3 protein. The data contain around 80,000 distinct CDR3 sequences, approximately 96% of them singletons. Trimming removed 4 bases at V and 0 bases at J, with 17 bases between. The CDR3 loop spans 18 amino acids. The germline gives CDR1 SGHNT, CDR2 YYREEE (reference sequence). This TCR derives from a human donor with Susac syndrome. V and J are TRBV5-4 and TRBJ2-6, with D uncertain. Sequencing was performed on CD8+ T cells from PBMCs. The CDR3 here is CASSGDRPADSGANVLTF. CDR3 DNA sequence: TGTGCCAGCAGCGGGGATCGTCCAGCCGACTCTGGGGCCAACGTCCTGACTTTC.